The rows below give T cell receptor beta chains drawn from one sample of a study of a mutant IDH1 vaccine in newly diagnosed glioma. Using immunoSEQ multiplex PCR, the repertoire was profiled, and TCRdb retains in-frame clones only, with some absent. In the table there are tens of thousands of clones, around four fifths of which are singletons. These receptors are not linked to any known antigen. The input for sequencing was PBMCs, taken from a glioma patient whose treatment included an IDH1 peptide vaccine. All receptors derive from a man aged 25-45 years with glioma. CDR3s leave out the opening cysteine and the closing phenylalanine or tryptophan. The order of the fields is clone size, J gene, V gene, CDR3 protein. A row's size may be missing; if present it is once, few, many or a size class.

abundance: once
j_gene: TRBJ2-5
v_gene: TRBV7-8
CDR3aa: ASSLSTGSQETQY

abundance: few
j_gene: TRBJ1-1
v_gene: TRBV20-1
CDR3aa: SAYGGPEAF

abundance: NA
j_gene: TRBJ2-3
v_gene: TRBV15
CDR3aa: ATSRPARQSTDTQY

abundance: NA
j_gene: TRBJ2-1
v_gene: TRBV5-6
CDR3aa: ASSLGAGSYNEQF

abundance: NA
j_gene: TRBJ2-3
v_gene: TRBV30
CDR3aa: AWSVGFSTDTQY

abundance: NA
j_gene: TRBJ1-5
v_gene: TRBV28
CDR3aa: ASRNTGAVSQPQH

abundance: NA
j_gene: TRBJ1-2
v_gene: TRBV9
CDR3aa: ASRNWDIPYGYT

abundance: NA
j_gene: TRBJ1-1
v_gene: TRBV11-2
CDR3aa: ASSPGPKNTEAF

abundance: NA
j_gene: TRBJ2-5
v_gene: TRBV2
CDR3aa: ASKNLPGRLGGETQY

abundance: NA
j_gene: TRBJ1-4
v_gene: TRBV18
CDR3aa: ASSAKGEKLF

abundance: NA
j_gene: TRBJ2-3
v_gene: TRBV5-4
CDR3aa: ASSFLRVKGTDTQY

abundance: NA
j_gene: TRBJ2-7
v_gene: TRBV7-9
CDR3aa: ASSNRLDSSYEQY

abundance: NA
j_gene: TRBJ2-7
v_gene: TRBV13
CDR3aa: ASSLDTSYEQY

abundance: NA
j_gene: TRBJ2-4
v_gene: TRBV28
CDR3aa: ASSLDGQGGYIQY

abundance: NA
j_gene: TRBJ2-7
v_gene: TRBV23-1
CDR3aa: ASTGQSSSYEQY

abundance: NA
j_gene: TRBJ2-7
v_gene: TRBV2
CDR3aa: ASRGTETYEQY

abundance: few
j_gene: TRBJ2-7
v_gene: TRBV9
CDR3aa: ASSLTPGQGEQY

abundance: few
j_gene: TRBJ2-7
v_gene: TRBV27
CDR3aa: ASRVDRGSSEQY

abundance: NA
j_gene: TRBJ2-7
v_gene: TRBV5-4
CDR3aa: ASSFGPAGEQY

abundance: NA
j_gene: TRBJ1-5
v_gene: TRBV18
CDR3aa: ASSPPDPTRQPQH

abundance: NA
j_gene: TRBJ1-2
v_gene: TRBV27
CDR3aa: ASSFVGTDYGYT

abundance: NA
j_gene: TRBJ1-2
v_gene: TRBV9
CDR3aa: ASSGSGGYGYT

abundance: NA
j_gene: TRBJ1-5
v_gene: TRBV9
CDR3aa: ASSVEGLSNQPQH

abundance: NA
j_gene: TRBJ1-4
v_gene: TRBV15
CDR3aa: ATSMMEKLF

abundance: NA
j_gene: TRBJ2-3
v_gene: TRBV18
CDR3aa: ASSPPRRDPRDTQY

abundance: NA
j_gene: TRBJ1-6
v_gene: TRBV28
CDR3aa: ASSGAGVWALH

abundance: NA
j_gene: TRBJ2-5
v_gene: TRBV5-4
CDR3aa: ASSLRQGAGETQY

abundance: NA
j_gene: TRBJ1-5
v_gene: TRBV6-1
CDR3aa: ASSRDRDVPQH

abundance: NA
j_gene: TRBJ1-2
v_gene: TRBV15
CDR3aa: ATSRVGSRVWGYT

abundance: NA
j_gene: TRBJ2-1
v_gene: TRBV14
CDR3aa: ASSQWTGDTKQF

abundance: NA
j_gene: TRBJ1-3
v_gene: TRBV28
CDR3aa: ASSLPTSGTIY

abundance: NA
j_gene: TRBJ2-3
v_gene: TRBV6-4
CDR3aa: ASSEFYDAGADTQY